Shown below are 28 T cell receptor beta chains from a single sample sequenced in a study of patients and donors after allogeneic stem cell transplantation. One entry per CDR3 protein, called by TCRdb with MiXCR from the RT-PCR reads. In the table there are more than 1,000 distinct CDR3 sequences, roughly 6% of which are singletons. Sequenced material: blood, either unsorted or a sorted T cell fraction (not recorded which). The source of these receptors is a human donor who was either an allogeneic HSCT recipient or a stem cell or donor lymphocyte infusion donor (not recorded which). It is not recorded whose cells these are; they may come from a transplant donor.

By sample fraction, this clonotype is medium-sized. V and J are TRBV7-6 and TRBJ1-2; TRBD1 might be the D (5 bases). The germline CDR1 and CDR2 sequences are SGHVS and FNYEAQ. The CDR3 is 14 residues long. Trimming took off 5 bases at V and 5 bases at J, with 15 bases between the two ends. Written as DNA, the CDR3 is TGTGCCAGCAGCAATAACATGGGGCCTTATGGCTACACCTTC. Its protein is CASSNNMGPYGYTF.

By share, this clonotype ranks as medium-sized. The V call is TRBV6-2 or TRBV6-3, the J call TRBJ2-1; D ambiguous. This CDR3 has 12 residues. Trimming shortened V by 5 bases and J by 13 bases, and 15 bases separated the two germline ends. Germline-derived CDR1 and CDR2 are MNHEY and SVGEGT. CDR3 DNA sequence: TGTGCCAGCAGTCGACTTCTAGGGTCCCAGTTCTTC. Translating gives CASSRLLGSQFF.

CDR3 sequence: CASGDRGISPLHF. The CDR3 region has the DNA TGTGCCAGTGGGGACAGGGGAATCTCACCCCTCCACTTT. The V call is TRBV19, the J call TRBJ1-6; 10 nucleotides agree with TRBD1. This CDR3 spans 13 amino acids. Per germline, CDR1 LNHDA and CDR2 SQIVND (reference sequence). V was clipped by 8 bases and J by 10 bases; unmatched bases: 5.

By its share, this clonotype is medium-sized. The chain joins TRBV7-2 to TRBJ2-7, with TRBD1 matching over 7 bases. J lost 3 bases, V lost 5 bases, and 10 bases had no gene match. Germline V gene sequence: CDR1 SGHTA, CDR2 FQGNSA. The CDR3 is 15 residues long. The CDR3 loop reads CASSTNPGQIYEQYF. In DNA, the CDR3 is TGTGCCAGCAGCACCAATCCGGGACAGATCTACGAGCAGTACTTC.

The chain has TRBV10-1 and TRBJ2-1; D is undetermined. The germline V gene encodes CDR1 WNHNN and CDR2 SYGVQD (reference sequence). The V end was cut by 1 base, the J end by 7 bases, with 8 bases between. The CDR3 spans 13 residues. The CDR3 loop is CASSEFLRNEQFF. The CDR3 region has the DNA TGCGCCAGCAGTGAGTTCCTCAGGAATGAGCAGTTCTTC.

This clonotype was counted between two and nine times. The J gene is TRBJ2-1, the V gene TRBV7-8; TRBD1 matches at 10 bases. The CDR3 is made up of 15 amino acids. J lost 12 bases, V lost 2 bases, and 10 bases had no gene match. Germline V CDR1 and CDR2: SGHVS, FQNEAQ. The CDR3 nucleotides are TGTGCCAGCAGCTTAACTTATGGGACAGGGGAACCGCAGTTCTTC. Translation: CASSLTYGTGEPQFF. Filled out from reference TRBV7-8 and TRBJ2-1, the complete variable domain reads GAGVSQSPRYKVAKRGQDVALRCDPISGHVSLFWYQQALGQGPEFLTYFQNEAQLDKSGLPSDRFFAERPEGSVSTLKIQRTQQEDSAVYLCASSLTYGTGEPQFFGPGTRLTVL.

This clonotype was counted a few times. In DNA form, the CDR3 reads TGTGCCACCAGCAGAGATTTGGCCATTCAGTACTTC. Protein: CATSRDLAIQYF. This chain connects TRBV15 to TRBJ2-4; D is undetermined. The CDR3 runs to 12 residues. Germline assignment: CDR1 LNHNV and CDR2 YYDKDF (reference sequence). Trimming left V 0 bases short and J 9 bases short, with 6 bases between. Combining the CDR3 with reference TRBV15 and TRBJ2-4 gives the whole variable domain DAMVIQNPRYQVTQFGKPVTLSCSQTLNHNVMYWYQQKSSQAPKLLFHYYDKDFNNEADTPDNFQSRRPNTSFCFLDIRSPGLGDTAMYLCATSRDLAIQYFGAGTRLSVL.

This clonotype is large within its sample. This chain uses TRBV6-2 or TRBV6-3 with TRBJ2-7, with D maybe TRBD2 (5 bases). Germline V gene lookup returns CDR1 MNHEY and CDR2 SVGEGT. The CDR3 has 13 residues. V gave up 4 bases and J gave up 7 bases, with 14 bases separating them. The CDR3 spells CASSFLQTGEQYF. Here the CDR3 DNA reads TGTGCCAGCAGTTTCCTCCAGACGGGAGAGCAGTACTTC.

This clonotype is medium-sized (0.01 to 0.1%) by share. CDR3 DNA: TGCGCCAGCAGCTACAGTGTAGCGGGAGATGTGGAGACCCAGTACTTC. Its protein product is CASSYSVAGDVETQYF. This chain links TRBV5-1 with TRBJ2-5, with TRBD2 matching 9 bases. The V and J ends lost 3 bases and 5 bases, in that order; junction bases with no gene match: 11. CDR1 and CDR2 (germline): SGHRS, YFSETQ. The CDR3 consists of 16 residues.

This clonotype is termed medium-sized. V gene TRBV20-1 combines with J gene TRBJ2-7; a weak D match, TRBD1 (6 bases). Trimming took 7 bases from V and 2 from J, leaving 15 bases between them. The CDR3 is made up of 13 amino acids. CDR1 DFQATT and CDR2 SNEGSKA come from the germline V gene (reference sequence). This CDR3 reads CSVKLPGAYEQYF. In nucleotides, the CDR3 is TGCAGTGTTAAACTACCAGGGGCCTACGAGCAGTACTTC.

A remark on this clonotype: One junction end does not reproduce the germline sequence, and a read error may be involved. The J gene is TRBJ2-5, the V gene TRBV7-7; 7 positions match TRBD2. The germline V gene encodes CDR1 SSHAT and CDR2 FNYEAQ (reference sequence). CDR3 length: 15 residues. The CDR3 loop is CASSPGASGVETQYF. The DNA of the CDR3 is TGTGCTAGCAGCCCTGGGGCTAGCGGAGTAGAGACCCAGTACTTC.

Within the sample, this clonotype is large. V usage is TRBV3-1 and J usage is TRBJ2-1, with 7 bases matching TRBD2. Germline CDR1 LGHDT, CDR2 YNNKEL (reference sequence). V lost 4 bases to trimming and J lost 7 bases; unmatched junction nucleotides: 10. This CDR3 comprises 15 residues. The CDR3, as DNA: TGTGCCAGCAGCCCTCAGACGGGGGGAAGAAATGAGCAGTTCTTC. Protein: CASSPQTGGRNEQFF.

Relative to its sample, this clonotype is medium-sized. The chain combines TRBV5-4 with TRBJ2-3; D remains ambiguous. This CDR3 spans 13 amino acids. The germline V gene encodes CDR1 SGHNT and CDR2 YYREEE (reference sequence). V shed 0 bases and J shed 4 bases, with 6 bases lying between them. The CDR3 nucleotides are TGTGCCAGCAGCTTGGCCGAATCAGATACGCAGTATTTT. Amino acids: CASSLAESDTQYF.

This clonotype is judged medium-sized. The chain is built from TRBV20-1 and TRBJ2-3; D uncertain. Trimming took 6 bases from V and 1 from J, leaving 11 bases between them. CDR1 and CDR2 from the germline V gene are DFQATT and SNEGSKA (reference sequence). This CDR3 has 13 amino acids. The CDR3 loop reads CSAPDPGTDTQYF. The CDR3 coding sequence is TGCAGTGCCCCCGACCCCGGCACAGATACGCAGTATTTT.

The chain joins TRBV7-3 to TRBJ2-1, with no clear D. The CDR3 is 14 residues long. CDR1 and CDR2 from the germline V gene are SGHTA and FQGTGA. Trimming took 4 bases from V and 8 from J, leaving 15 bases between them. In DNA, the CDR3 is TGTGCCAGCAGCTCAACGACGTACGGCCATGAGCAGTTCTTC. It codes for CASSSTTYGHEQFF.

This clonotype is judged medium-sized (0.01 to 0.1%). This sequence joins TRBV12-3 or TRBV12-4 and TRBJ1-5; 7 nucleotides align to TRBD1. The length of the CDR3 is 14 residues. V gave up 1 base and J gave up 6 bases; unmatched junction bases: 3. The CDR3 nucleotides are TGTGCCAGCAGTTTAGTGACAGGGACTCAGCCCCAGCATTTT. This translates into CASSLVTGTQPQHF.

The CDR3 sequence: CAISDGTGVQPQHF. The DNA for the CDR3 is TGTGCCATCAGTGATGGGACAGGGGTTCAGCCCCAGCATTTT. The chain links TRBV10-3 to TRBJ1-5, with 10 nucleotides matching TRBD1. CDR3 length equals 14 residues. J gave up 6 bases and V 3 bases, and 2 bases lay outside the gene matches. CDR1 is ENHRY, CDR2 SYGVKD, per germline.

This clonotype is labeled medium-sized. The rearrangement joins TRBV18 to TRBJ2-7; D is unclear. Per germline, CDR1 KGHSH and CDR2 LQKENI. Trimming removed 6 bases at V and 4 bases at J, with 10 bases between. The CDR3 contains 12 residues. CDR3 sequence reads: CASSTTGYEQYF. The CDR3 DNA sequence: TGTGCCAGCTCTACGACTGGGTACGAGCAGTACTTC.

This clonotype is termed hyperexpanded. The DNA of the CDR3 is TGCGCCAGCAGCGGAACAGGGGGCGATAGGAACACTGAAGCTTTCTTT. Amino acid sequence: CASSGTGGDRNTEAFF. The chain combines TRBV5-1 with TRBJ1-1; 9 bases are shared with TRBD1. Trimming removed 4 bases from V and 1 base from J; junction bases left unmatched: 8. CDR3 size: 16 residues. Germline CDR1 reads SGHRS; CDR2 reads YFSETQ.

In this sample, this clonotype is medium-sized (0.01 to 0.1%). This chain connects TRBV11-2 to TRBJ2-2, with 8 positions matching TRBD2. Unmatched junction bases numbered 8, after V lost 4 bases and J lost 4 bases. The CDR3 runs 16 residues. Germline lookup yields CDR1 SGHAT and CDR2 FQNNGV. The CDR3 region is CASSSRGGSPTGELFF. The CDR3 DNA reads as TGTGCCAGCAGCTCCCGGGGGGGCAGTCCCACCGGGGAGCTGTTTTTT. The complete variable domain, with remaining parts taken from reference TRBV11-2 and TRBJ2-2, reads EAGVAQSPRYKIIEKRQSVAFWCNPISGHATLYWYQQILGQGPKLLIQFQNNGVVDDSQLPKDRFSAERLKGVDSTLKIQPAKLEDSAVYLCASSSRGGSPTGELFFGEGSRLTVL.

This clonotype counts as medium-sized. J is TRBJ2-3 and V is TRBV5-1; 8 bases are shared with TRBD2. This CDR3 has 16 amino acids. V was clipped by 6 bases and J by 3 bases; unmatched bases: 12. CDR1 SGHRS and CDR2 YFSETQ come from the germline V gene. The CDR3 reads CASTLSGSLSTDTQYF. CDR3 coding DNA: TGCGCCAGCACCCTGAGCGGGAGTCTCTCGACAGATACGCAGTATTTT. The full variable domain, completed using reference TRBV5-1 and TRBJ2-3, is KAGVTQTPRYLIKTRGQQVTLSCSPISGHRSVSWYQQTPGQGLQFLFEYFSETQRNKGNFPGRFSGRQFSNSRSEMNVSTLELGDSALYLCASTLSGSLSTDTQYFGPGTRLTVL.

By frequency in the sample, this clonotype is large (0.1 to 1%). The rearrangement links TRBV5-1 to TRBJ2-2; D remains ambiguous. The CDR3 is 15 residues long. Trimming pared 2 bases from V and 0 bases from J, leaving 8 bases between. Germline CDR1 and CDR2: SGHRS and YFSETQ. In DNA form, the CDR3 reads TGCGCCAGCAGCTTTGGAGATACGAACACCGGGGAGCTGTTTTTT. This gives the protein CASSFGDTNTGELFF.

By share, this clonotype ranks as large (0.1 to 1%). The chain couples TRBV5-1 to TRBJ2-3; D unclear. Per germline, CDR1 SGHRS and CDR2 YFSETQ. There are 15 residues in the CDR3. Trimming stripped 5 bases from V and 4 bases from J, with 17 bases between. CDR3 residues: CASRSGSNTADTQYF. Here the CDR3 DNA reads TGCGCCAGCAGATCAGGAAGTAACACGGCAGATACGCAGTATTTT.

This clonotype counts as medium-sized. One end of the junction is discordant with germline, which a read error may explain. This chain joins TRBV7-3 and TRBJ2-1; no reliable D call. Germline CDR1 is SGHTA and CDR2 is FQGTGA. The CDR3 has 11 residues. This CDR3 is CASSSSNEQFF. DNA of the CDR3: TGTGCCAGCAGCTCCTCCAATGAGCAGTTCTTC. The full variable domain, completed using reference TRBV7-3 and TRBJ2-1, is GAGVSQTPSNKVTEKGKYVELRCDPISGHTALYWYRQSLGQGPEFLIYFQGTGAADDSGLPNDRFFAVRPEGSVSTLKIQRTERGDSAVYLCASSSSNEQFFGPGTRLTVL.

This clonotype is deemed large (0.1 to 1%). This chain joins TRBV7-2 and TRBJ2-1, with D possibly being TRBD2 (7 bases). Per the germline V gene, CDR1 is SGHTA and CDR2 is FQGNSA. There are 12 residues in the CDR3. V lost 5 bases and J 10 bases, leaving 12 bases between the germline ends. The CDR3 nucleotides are TGTGCCAGCAGCCCCGGGGGGACAGAGCAGTTCTTC. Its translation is CASSPGGTEQFF.

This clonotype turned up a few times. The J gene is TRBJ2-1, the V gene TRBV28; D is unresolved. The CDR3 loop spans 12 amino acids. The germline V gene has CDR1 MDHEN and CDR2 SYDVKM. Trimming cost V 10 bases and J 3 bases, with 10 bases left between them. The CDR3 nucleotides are TGTGCCACCCACGGCAGCTACAATGAGCAGTTCTTC. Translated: CATHGSYNEQFF.

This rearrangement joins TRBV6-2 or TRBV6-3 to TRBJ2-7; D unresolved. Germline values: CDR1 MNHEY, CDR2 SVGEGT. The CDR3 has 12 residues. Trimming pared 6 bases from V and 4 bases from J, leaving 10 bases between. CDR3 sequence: CASSPTGYEQYF. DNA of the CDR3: TGTGCCAGCAGCCCCACCGGTTACGAGCAGTACTTC.

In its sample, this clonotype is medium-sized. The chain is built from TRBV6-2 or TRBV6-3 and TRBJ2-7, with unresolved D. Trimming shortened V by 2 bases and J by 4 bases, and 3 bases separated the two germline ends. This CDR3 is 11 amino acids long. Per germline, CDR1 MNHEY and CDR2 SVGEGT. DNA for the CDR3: TGTGCCAGCAGTTACGCTTACGAGCAGTACTTC. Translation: CASSYAYEQYF.